The 19 T cell receptor beta chains reported below all come from one sample, sequenced in a study of tumor-infiltrating lymphocytes in primary liver carcinoma. TCR beta cDNA was made from 400 to 600 ng total RNA with a constant-region primer. It was through three nested multiplex PCR rounds of slightly modified ARM-PCR that TCR beta libraries arose. Researchers ran the first two PCR rounds for about 11 cycles each with TRBV1-TRBV30 forward primers and a C-beta reverse primer. TCRdb redid the calling of the multiplex PCR reads with MiXCR, one entry per CDR3 protein. This sample has 20,000 to 25,000 distinct CDR3 sequences; about 79% occur once, and the top ten carry around two fifths. Unsorted bulk tissue (roughly 17-32 mg) underwent RNA and DNA co-extraction. Sequenced sample: liver tumor tissue from sampling region 1. The subset: tumor region T1, superior pole. The receptors come from a woman in her 30s with primary liver carcinoma and hepatitis B virus infection.

On this clonotype: A clone one base away is much larger, so this may be a read error. V and J are TRBV4-2 and TRBJ1-2, with a weak D call TRBD1 (5 bases). The CDR3 has 15 amino acids. Germline CDR1 is LGHNA and CDR2 is YNFKEQ. CDR3 sequence: CASSCGRHGGYGYTF. The CDR3 DNA reads TGTGCGAGCAGCTGTGGCAGGCATGGGGGTTATGGCTACACCTTC.

For this clonotype: One end of the junction does not line up with germline, which may come from a read error. The chain uses TRBV6-6 and TRBJ2-3, with 8 nucleotides matching TRBD1. Germline CDR1 MNHNY, CDR2 SVGAGI (reference sequence). The length of the CDR3 is 16 residues. CDR3 DNA sequence: TGTGCCAGCAGTCCATACCGGGACAGGAGCACAGATATGCAGTATTTT. Protein product: CASSPYRDRSTDMQYF.

Concerning this clonotype: Mismatch with germline at one junction end may stem from a read error. The CDR3 sequence: CACSFNRFEQFF. The CDR3 DNA is TGTGCCTGCAGTTTTAATAGATTTGAGCAGTTCTTC. V gene TRBV28 combines with J gene TRBJ2-1; D uncertain. CDR3 length equals 12 residues. Germline V gene lookup returns CDR1 MDHEN and CDR2 SYDVKM.

The chain joins TRBV6-1 to TRBJ2-3, with a tentative D call TRBD1 (5 bases). The length of the CDR3 is 15 residues. Trimming removed 1 base from V and 0 bases from J, with 8 bases in between. Germline V CDR1 and CDR2: MNHNS, SASEGT. The chain's CDR3 is CASSEGTISTDTQYF. The CDR3 DNA reads TGTGCCAGCAGTGAAGGGACAATCAGCACAGATACGCAGTATTTT.

This clonotype was picked up many times. CDR3 protein: CASSLGSGIADTQYF. The CDR3 DNA reads as TGTGCCAGCAGCTTAGGCAGCGGGATAGCAGATACGCAGTATTTT. The chain is built from TRBV11-2 and TRBJ2-3, with 7 bases identical to TRBD2. V lost 1 base to trimming and J lost 4 bases; unmatched junction nucleotides: 5. Per the germline V gene, CDR1 is SGHAT and CDR2 is FQNNGV. The CDR3 length is 15 residues.

The chain couples TRBV6-6 to TRBJ2-3, with a weak D call TRBD2 (6 bases). From germline, CDR1 is MNHNY and CDR2 SVGAGI (reference sequence). The CDR3 totals 17 residues. Trimming left V 10 bases short and J 11 bases short, with 34 bases between. CDR3 DNA sequence: TGTGCCAAGAGTTCCACCTTAGACCGGGGAGGTCAGATAGGGCAGTATTTT. It translates to CAKSSTLDRGGQIGQYF.

V and J are TRBV11-2 and TRBJ2-7; TRBD2 matches 13 bases. The CDR3 has 14 residues. CDR1 is SGHAT, CDR2 FQNNGV, per germline. J was trimmed by 11 bases and V by 5 bases; bases with no gene match: 9. CDR3 protein: CASSKGLAGPPEYF. CDR3 nucleotides: TGTGCCAGCAGCAAGGGACTAGCGGGACCGCCGGAGTACTTC.

The rearrangement uses TRBV25-1 and TRBJ2-2; D is undetermined. The CDR3 is made up of 16 amino acids. CDR1 is MGHDK and CDR2 is SYGVNS in the germline V gene. Written as DNA, the CDR3 is TGTTCCCTTCACGGCGCTTCGTCGCTTTACACCGGGGAGCTGTTTTTT. Residues: CSLHGASSLYTGELFF.

The chain uses TRBV6-1 and TRBJ2-1; 10 bases are shared with TRBD2. CDR1 and CDR2 (germline): MNHNS, SASEGT. The CDR3 consists of 15 residues. CDR3 loop: CTNRWGLARENEQFF. In DNA, the CDR3 is TGTACCAACAGGTGGGGACTAGCGAGAGAGAATGAGCAGTTCTTC.

V gene TRBV11-2 combines with J gene TRBJ1-2, with TRBD1 as a possible D gene (5 bases). Germline V gene data show CDR1 as SGHAT and CDR2 as FQNNGV. Trimming shortened V by 8 bases and J by 2 bases, and 12 bases separated the two germline ends. The CDR3 is made up of 13 amino acids. The DNA for the CDR3 is TGTGCCAGCGACTTAGAGGGGAACTATGGCTACACCTTC. Translating gives CASDLEGNYGYTF.

This clonotype was found many times. The chain recombines TRBV11-3 with TRBJ2-1; the match to TRBD2 covers 7 bases. Per germline, CDR1 SGHNT and CDR2 YENEEA. The junction had 8 bases not matched to a gene; V was cut back by 5 bases and J by 4 bases. This CDR3 contains 15 residues. The CDR3: CASSRREVEYNEQFF. The CDR3 DNA is TGTGCCAGCAGCCGACGGGAGGTTGAGTACAATGAGCAGTTCTTC.

As for this clonotype: Lacking the conserved final phenylalanine or tryptophan, this CDR3 likely reflects a read error. This chain connects TRBV11-2 to TRBJ1-6, with D possibly matching TRBD1 (6 bases). Trimming removed 8 bases from V and 6 bases from J, with 17 bases in between. Per germline, CDR1 SGHAT and CDR2 FQNNGV. This CDR3 spans 15 amino acids. The CDR3 coding sequence is TGTGCCAGCCTCATCACCCAGGGGATTAATTCACCCCTCCACGTT. Protein sequence: CASLITQGINSPLHV.

Worth noting for this clonotype: As the CDR3 is not closed by the conserved phenylalanine or tryptophan, this likely results from a read error. J is TRBJ2-7 and V is TRBV11-2; tentatively, D is TRBD2 (6 bases). Germline loops: CDR1 SGHAT, CDR2 FQNNGV. This CDR3 region has 13 residues. In DNA, the CDR3 is TGTCCCAGCAAAATTGCGGGGAACTACGAGCAGTACTCC. Translated, it gives CPSKIAGNYEQYS.

Turning to this clonotype: A much larger clone differs from this one at a single base, so this may be a read error. V usage is TRBV18 and J usage is TRBJ2-1; 8 bases line up with TRBD2. The CDR3 totals 13 residues. In germline, CDR1 is KGHSH, CDR2 LQKENI. CDR3 sequence: CASSDSGNNEHFF. The CDR3 DNA reads TGTGCCAGCTCAGATAGCGGGAACAATGAGCATTTCTTC.

Notes on this clonotype: At one boundary the junction diverges from the germline segment, which might be a read error. This chain's CDR3 is CASSYKDSSPYVQYF. The CDR3, as DNA: TGTGCCAGCAGTTACAAGGATAGCAGCCCCTACGTGCAGTACTTC. V and J are TRBV6-5 and TRBJ2-7, with D hard to call. CDR1 and CDR2 (germline): MNHEY, SVGAGI. The CDR3 consists of 15 residues.

A remark on this clonotype: Since a much larger clone is just one base distant, this may be a read error. This chain joins TRBV20-1 and TRBJ1-5; the D gene is possibly TRBD1 (5 bases). The CDR3 sequence is 15 residues long. Germline V gene lookup returns CDR1 DFQATT and CDR2 SNEGSKA (reference sequence). The CDR3 sequence is CSARDDSGSNQPQQF. The CDR3 bases are TGCAGTGCTAGGGACGACAGCGGCAGCAATCAGCCCCAGCAATTT.

To note about this clonotype: The conserved phenylalanine or tryptophan is not found at the CDR3 terminus, so this likely reflects a read error. V and J are TRBV7-8 and TRBJ2-7; D is unclear. CDR1 and CDR2 from the germline V gene are SGHVS and FQNEAQ. This CDR3 is 18 amino acids long. The chain's CDR3 is CASSSGRGRTMGSYDQYS. CDR3 DNA: TGTGCCAGCAGCTCGGGTCGCGGTCGTACTATGGGCTCCTACGACCAGTACTCC.

J is TRBJ2-1 and V is TRBV5-1; D might be TRBD2 (5 bases). There are 16 residues in the CDR3. The germline V gene has CDR1 SGHRS and CDR2 YFSETQ. Trimming cost V 6 bases and J 16 bases, with 32 bases left between them. DNA of the CDR3: TGCGCCAGCACCCCATCCCCAGACTACTCCTACAATGTGCAATTCTTC. This codes for CASTPSPDYSYNVQFF. The full variable domain, in which reference TRBV5-1 and TRBJ2-1 provide the parts outside the CDR3, is KAGVTQTPRYLIKTRGQQVTLSCSPISGHRSVSWYQQTPGQGLQFLFEYFSETQRNKGNFPGRFSGRQFSNSRSEMNVSTLELGDSALYLCASTPSPDYSYNVQFFGPGTRLTVL.

Regarding this clonotype: A read error may account for a junction end that differs from germline. V gene TRBV6-6 combines with J gene TRBJ2-1, with D unclear. This CDR3 has 13 amino acids. The germline gives CDR1 MNHNY, CDR2 SVGAGI (reference sequence). The CDR3: CVSSGRSYNEQFF. CDR3 DNA: TGTGTCAGCAGTGGCAGGAGTTACAATGAGCAGTTCTTC.